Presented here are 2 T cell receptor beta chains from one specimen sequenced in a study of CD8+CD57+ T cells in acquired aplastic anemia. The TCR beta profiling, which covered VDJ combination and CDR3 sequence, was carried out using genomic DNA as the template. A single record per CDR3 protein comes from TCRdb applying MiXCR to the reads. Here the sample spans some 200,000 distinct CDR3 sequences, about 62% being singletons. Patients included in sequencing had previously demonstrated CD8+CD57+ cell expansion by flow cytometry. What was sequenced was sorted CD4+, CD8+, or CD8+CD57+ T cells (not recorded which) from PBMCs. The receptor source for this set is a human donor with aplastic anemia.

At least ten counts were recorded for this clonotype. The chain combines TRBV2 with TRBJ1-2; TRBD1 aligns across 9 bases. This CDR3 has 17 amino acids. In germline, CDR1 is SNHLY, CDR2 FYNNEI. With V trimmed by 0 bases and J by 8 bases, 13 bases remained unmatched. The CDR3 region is CASSEAVGTGIKEGYTF. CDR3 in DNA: TGTGCCAGCAGTGAAGCGGTCGGGACAGGGATCAAGGAAGGCTACACCTTC.

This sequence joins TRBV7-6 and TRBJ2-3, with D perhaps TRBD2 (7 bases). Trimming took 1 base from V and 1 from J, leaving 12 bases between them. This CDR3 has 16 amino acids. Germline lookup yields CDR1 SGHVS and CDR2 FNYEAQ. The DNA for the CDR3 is TGTGCCAGCAGCTTAGTTACAGGGAGGGGCACAGATACGCAGTATTTT. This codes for CASSLVTGRGTDTQYF.